This T cell receptor (beta chain) was recorded in a study of tumor and adjacent non-tumor tissue in lung cancer. Study at large: Histology: under 15 adenocarcinoma, a couple of squamous cell carcinoma, 1 small cell lung cancer. Stage I to III disease affected roughly 10 men and roughly five women aged roughly 30 to 76.

A note on this clonotype: Antigen unknown. A read error may produce the germline difference seen at one junction end.

Study conclusions and caveats: Tumor tissue had significantly higher TCR diversity than normal lung. Top 100 clones took a larger repertoire share in normal lung.

The template was RNA from unsorted bulk tissue. The germline V gene has CDR1 SGHAT and CDR2 FQNNGV. This CDR3 has 14 residues. Three rounds of nested PCR, following a modified ARM-PCR protocol, produced the TCRbeta library. TCRdb re-derived calls from the multiplex PCR reads in MiXCR, one entry per CDR3 protein. This table has about 200,000 distinct CDR3 sequences, 71% appearing once. This TCR derives from a man aged 60 to 75 with non-small cell lung cancer. The V call is TRBV11-2, the J call TRBJ2-3; the D gene is possibly TRBD1 (5 bases). The specimen sequenced was lung tumor tissue. The CDR3: CASSPRGTTYTQYF. The CDR3 DNA is TGTGCTAGCAGCCCAAGGGGCACCACATATACGCAGTATTTT.